This T cell receptor beta chain was obtained from a study of early T cells in non-severe SARS-CoV-2 infection. Study-level background: From unsorted whole blood, bulk RNA was sequenced, and the chains remained unpaired.

Molecules of cDNA were individually given unique molecular identifiers that were attached to them. TCRdb recomputed calls from the 5' RACE reads with MiXCR, one row per CDR3 protein. Counted here are around 67,000 distinct CDR3 sequences, approximately 10% occurring once; the ten biggest clones make up 3.8%. Per germline, CDR1 SGHAT and CDR2 FQNNGV. CDR3 length: 15 residues. V lost 10 bases and J lost 4, with 20 bases in between. This clonotype has at least ten counts. What it binds is unknown. Study results and limitations: VDJdb matching skewed toward anti-spike CD8 responses, missing private and CD4 specificities.

The genes are TRBV11-2 and TRBJ2-4; D is perhaps TRBD1 or TRBD2 (5 bases each). The sequence was collected from an adult who was a healthcare worker with PCR-confirmed SARS-CoV-2 infection or an uninfected control (not recorded which). The sample consisted of whole blood. CDR3: CATGWGLRAKNIQYF. In nucleotides, the CDR3 is TGTGCCACTGGATGGGGGTTAAGGGCAAAAAACATTCAGTACTTC.